The 22 T cell receptor beta chains listed next were all sequenced from one sample in a study of radiotherapy plus CTLA-4 blockade in lung cancer listed by TCRdb under 2018. The library was obtained by the immunoSEQ multiplex PCR assay. TCRdb stores this immuneACCESS table with in-frame sequences only. Part of the clones is absent; in the studies checked, under half of the shortfall reflects unresolved V genes, and no reason is known for the rest. The sample profile shows around 100,000 clones; 81% of them were found once. Of the sample, 3.3% is held by the ten largest clones. Sequenced here: peripheral blood, sampled from a patient treated with radiotherapy plus ipilimumab. The receptor set was obtained from a human donor with non-small cell lung cancer that progressed on radiotherapy plus ipilimumab. Some clones in this sample may be carry-over from other donors' samples.

This sequence joins TRBV6-5 and TRBJ1-2; 7 bases align to TRBD1. With V trimmed by 6 bases and J by 8 bases, 15 bases remained unmatched. There are 15 residues in the CDR3. The germline CDR1 and CDR2 sequences are MNHEY and SVGAGI. CDR3 in amino acids: CASSEKTGPSRGYTF. CDR3 sequence (DNA): TGTGCCAGCAGCGAGAAGACAGGGCCTAGTAGGGGCTACACCTTC.

This chain joins TRBV6-5 and TRBJ1-1; D perhaps matches TRBD1 (5 bases). Germline CDR1 is MNHEY and CDR2 is SVGAGI. The CDR3 has 14 amino acids. Between the trimmed V and J ends, which lost 2 bases and 3 bases, there was a span of 10 bases. The CDR3 spells CASSYQGWHTEAFF. The CDR3 DNA follows: TGTGCCAGCAGTTACCAGGGTTGGCACACTGAAGCTTTCTTT.

This CDR3 is CASSFPGTSADTQYF. The CDR3 region has the DNA TGCGCCAGCAGCTTTCCCGGGACTAGCGCAGATACGCAGTATTTT. The genes are TRBV5-1 and TRBJ2-3, with TRBD2 matching 10 bases. V dropped 2 bases and J dropped 4; count of bases not matched to a gene: 4. The germline V gene has CDR1 SGHRS and CDR2 YFSETQ. This CDR3 spans 15 amino acids.

The chain couples TRBV9 to TRBJ2-5; weak D call: TRBD2 (6 bases). Trimming stripped 0 bases from V and 5 bases from J, with 11 bases between. There are 14 residues in the CDR3. The germline CDR1 and CDR2 sequences are SGDLS and YYNGEE. CDR3 bases: TGTGCCAGCAGCGTAGATGCAGGGAGGGAGACCCAGTACTTC. Its translation: CASSVDAGRETQYF.

This clone has more than one count but fewer than ten. V gene TRBV7-2 combines with J gene TRBJ1-2; D remains unclear. Germline V lookup: CDR1 SGHTA, CDR2 FQGNSA. The CDR3 is 15 amino acids. Trimming stripped 1 base from V and 3 bases from J, with 12 bases between. CDR3 sequence: CASSLVSGIDYGYTF. The CDR3 DNA is TGTGCCAGCAGCTTAGTCTCCGGGATTGACTATGGCTACACCTTC.

CDR3 protein: CASSDISYTGELFF. The CDR3 bases are TGTGCCAGCAGTGATATTAGCTACACCGGGGAGCTGTTTTTT. The V and J genes are TRBV25-1 and TRBJ2-2, with no clear D. Germline CDR1 and CDR2: MGHDK and SYGVNS. Deletions cut 3 bases from V and 3 bases from J, with 8 bases between. The CDR3 is made up of 14 amino acids.

The genes are TRBV29-1 and TRBJ2-1, with TRBD1 matching 12 bases. The CDR3 is 12 amino acids. Germline-derived CDR1 and CDR2 are SQVTM and ANQGSEA. The CDR3 sequence: CTGGTGGVEQFF. CDR3 nucleotides: TGCACCGGTGGGACAGGGGGCGTTGAGCAGTTCTTC.

This chain uses TRBV2 with TRBJ1-6; 7 nucleotides match TRBD1. Germline CDR1 is SNHLY and CDR2 is FYNNEI. The trim removed 4 bases at V and 6 bases at J, leaving 3 bases unmatched. This CDR3 spans 14 amino acids. CDR3 sequence reads: CASSVRQGNSPLHF. CDR3 bases: TGTGCCAGCAGTGTAAGACAGGGTAATTCACCCCTCCACTTT.

The chain carries TRBV11-2 and TRBJ1-1, with 8 bases matching TRBD1. The germline V gene has CDR1 SGHAT and CDR2 FQNNGV. The CDR3 is 16 residues long. The junction had 7 bases not matched to a gene; V was cut back by 3 bases and J by 1 base. The CDR3 is CASSFELGQGNTEAFF. The CDR3, as DNA: TGTGCCAGCAGCTTTGAGCTCGGACAGGGGAACACTGAAGCTTTCTTT.

This chain uses TRBV7-9 with TRBJ2-7; TRBD1 agrees at 11 bases. This CDR3 region has 14 residues. Germline assignment: CDR1 SEHNR and CDR2 FQNEAQ (reference sequence). V shed 5 bases and J 3 bases; nucleotides not matched to a gene: 3. CDR3 loop: CASSQDRGLYEQYF. The DNA for the CDR3 is TGTGCCAGCAGCCAGGACAGGGGGCTCTACGAGCAGTACTTC.

The chain couples TRBV7-2 to TRBJ1-3, with no clear D. The CDR3 length is 14 residues. Trimming cost V 1 base and J 7 bases, with 11 bases left between them. Germline CDR1 SGHTA, CDR2 FQGNSA. CDR3 nucleotides: TGTGCCAGCAGCTTAGGCCGGAGAGGGAACACCATATATTTT. Amino acid sequence: CASSLGRRGNTIYF.

The rearrangement links TRBV18 to TRBJ1-5; tentatively, D is TRBD1 (5 bases). There are 13 residues in the CDR3. CDR1 and CDR2 (germline): KGHSH, LQKENI. The V and J ends lost 4 bases and 7 bases respectively, with 11 bases between them. The CDR3 spells CASSQWGEQPQHF. Here the CDR3 DNA reads TGTGCCAGCTCACAGTGGGGGGAGCAGCCCCAGCATTTT.

V and J are TRBV2 and TRBJ2-3; D is undetermined. Per germline, CDR1 SNHLY and CDR2 FYNNEI. The CDR3 is 11 residues long. V was cut by 5 bases and J by 5 bases, with 5 bases left in between. The CDR3 protein is CASSRRDTQYF. In DNA, the CDR3 is TGTGCCAGCAGTCGGCGAGATACGCAGTATTTT.

The sample holds a few counts of this clone. The chain is built from TRBV7-3 and TRBJ1-6; possibly TRBD1 for D (6 bases). The CDR3 totals 15 residues. Trimming shortened V by 2 bases and J by 7 bases, and 12 bases separated the two germline ends. CDR1 is SGHTA and CDR2 is FQGTGA in the germline V gene. The CDR3: CASSLQGGRNSPLHF. CDR3 DNA sequence: TGTGCCAGCAGCTTACAAGGGGGAAGGAATTCACCCCTCCACTTT.

The chain links TRBV5-1 to TRBJ1-1; possibly TRBD1 for D (6 bases). The germline gives CDR1 SGHRS, CDR2 YFSETQ. The CDR3 length is 16 residues. V lost 1 base, J lost 4 bases, and 17 bases lay in between. The CDR3 loop is CASSLYAGARGTEAFF. The CDR3 nucleotides read TGCGCCAGCAGCTTGTACGCGGGGGCGAGGGGCACTGAAGCTTTCTTT.

This rearrangement joins TRBV2 to TRBJ1-1; the match to TRBD1 covers 10 bases. Germline trimming cut 6 bases from V and 5 bases from J; bases unmatched to any gene: 6. The length of the CDR3 is 14 residues. The germline CDR1 and CDR2 sequences are SNHLY and FYNNEI. The CDR3 DNA follows: TGTGCCAGCAGACAGGGACAGGGGAGGACTGAAGCTTTCTTT. Translated, it gives CASRQGQGRTEAFF.

V usage is TRBV30 and J usage is TRBJ1-1, with 7 positions matching TRBD1. CDR1 and CDR2 from the germline V gene are GTSNPN and SVGIG (reference sequence). Trimming removed 3 bases from V and 1 base from J; junction bases left unmatched: 5. The CDR3 is 14 residues long. This CDR3 reads CAWSEGAGNTEAFF. CDR3 nucleotides: TGTGCCTGGAGCGAGGGGGCTGGGAACACTGAAGCTTTCTTT.

The chain has TRBV4-3 and TRBJ1-1, with a tentative D call TRBD1 (6 bases). The CDR3 runs 11 residues. Germline V CDR1 and CDR2: LGHNA, YSLEER. Trimming took 5 bases from V and 11 from J, leaving 12 bases between them. The CDR3 coding sequence is TGCGCCAGCAGCACAGGGCTTGAGGCTTTCTTT. It translates to CASSTGLEAFF.

The chain combines TRBV9 with TRBJ2-7; TRBD2 matches at 7 bases. CDR1 is SGDLS, CDR2 YYNGEE, per germline. Trimming took 0 bases from V and 0 from J; bases not matched to a gene: 6. This CDR3 contains 16 residues. The CDR3 nucleotides read TGTGCCAGCAGCGTAGAGGGTGGCGGGGGCTCCTACGAGCAGTACTTC. Its protein product is CASSVEGGGGSYEQYF.

This chain uses TRBV27 with TRBJ2-7; tentatively, D is TRBD1 or TRBD2 (7 bases each). V lost 3 bases and J lost 7, with 19 bases in between. CDR1 is MNHEY and CDR2 is SMNVEV in the germline V gene (reference sequence). This CDR3 has 15 residues. CDR3 protein: CASSFRTGRGGEQYF. The CDR3 DNA follows: TGTGCCAGCAGTTTCCGGACAGGCCGGGGAGGGGAGCAGTACTTC.

This clone turned up a few times. The chain joins TRBV9 to TRBJ1-1; tentative D call: TRBD1 (6 bases). V lost 1 base to trimming and J lost 4 bases, with 11 bases between them. The CDR3 spans 14 residues. CDR1 is SGDLS and CDR2 is YYNGEE in the germline V gene. The CDR3 DNA reads as TGTGCCAGCAGCGTAAGGGGGTTAAGCACTGAAGCTTTCTTT. Translation: CASSVRGLSTEAFF.

The chain links TRBV4-1 to TRBJ2-1, with unresolved D. The CDR3 totals 11 residues. V lost 0 bases to trimming and J lost 7 bases, with 1 base between them. Looked up from germline, CDR1 is MGHRA and CDR2 is YSYEKL. This chain's CDR3 is CASSQENEQFF. The DNA of the CDR3 is TGCGCCAGCAGCCAAGAAAATGAGCAGTTCTTC.